These 3 T cell receptor beta chains originate from one sample sequenced in a study of CD8 T cells in Susac syndrome. Reverse transcription used about 0.45 to 1 ug RNA and random hexamers. MiXCR, applied by TCRdb to the immunoSEQ multiplex PCR reads, yields one record per CDR3 protein. This sample carries about 240,000 distinct CDR3 sequences, 90% to 97% of them seen once, and the ten largest clones take 0.1%. The specimen was CD4+ T cells from PBMCs. These receptors were collected from a human donor with Susac syndrome.

This sequence joins TRBV29-1 and TRBJ1-1, with a weak D call TRBD1 (5 bases). Germline values: CDR1 SQVTM, CDR2 ANQGSEA. The V end was cut by 7 bases, the J end by 1 base, with 13 bases between. The CDR3 totals 13 residues. In nucleotides, the CDR3 is TGCAGCGGGGCCGGGAGGGGGAACACTGAAGCTTTCTTT. Its translation is CSGAGRGNTEAFF.

This chain uses TRBV5-1 with TRBJ1-3, with 7 bases lining up with TRBD1. With V trimmed by 4 bases and J by 0 bases, 13 bases remained unmatched. Germline assignment: CDR1 SGHRS and CDR2 YFSETQ. The CDR3 sequence is 18 residues long. In DNA form, the CDR3 reads TGCGCCAGCAGCCTGCGGGGGGACAGTTATAACTCTGGAAACACCATATATTTT. It specifies CASSLRGDSYNSGNTIYF.

CDR3 in amino acids: CASSQEEKMISRQETQYF. The CDR3 bases are TGCGCCAGCAGCCAAGAGGAGAAGATGATCAGCAGACAAGAGACCCAGTACTTC. The genes are TRBV4-1 and TRBJ2-5; no reliable D call. In germline, CDR1 is MGHRA, CDR2 YSYEKL. With 0 bases removed from V and 2 bases from J, the gap between germline ends came to 19 bases. The CDR3 is 18 residues long.